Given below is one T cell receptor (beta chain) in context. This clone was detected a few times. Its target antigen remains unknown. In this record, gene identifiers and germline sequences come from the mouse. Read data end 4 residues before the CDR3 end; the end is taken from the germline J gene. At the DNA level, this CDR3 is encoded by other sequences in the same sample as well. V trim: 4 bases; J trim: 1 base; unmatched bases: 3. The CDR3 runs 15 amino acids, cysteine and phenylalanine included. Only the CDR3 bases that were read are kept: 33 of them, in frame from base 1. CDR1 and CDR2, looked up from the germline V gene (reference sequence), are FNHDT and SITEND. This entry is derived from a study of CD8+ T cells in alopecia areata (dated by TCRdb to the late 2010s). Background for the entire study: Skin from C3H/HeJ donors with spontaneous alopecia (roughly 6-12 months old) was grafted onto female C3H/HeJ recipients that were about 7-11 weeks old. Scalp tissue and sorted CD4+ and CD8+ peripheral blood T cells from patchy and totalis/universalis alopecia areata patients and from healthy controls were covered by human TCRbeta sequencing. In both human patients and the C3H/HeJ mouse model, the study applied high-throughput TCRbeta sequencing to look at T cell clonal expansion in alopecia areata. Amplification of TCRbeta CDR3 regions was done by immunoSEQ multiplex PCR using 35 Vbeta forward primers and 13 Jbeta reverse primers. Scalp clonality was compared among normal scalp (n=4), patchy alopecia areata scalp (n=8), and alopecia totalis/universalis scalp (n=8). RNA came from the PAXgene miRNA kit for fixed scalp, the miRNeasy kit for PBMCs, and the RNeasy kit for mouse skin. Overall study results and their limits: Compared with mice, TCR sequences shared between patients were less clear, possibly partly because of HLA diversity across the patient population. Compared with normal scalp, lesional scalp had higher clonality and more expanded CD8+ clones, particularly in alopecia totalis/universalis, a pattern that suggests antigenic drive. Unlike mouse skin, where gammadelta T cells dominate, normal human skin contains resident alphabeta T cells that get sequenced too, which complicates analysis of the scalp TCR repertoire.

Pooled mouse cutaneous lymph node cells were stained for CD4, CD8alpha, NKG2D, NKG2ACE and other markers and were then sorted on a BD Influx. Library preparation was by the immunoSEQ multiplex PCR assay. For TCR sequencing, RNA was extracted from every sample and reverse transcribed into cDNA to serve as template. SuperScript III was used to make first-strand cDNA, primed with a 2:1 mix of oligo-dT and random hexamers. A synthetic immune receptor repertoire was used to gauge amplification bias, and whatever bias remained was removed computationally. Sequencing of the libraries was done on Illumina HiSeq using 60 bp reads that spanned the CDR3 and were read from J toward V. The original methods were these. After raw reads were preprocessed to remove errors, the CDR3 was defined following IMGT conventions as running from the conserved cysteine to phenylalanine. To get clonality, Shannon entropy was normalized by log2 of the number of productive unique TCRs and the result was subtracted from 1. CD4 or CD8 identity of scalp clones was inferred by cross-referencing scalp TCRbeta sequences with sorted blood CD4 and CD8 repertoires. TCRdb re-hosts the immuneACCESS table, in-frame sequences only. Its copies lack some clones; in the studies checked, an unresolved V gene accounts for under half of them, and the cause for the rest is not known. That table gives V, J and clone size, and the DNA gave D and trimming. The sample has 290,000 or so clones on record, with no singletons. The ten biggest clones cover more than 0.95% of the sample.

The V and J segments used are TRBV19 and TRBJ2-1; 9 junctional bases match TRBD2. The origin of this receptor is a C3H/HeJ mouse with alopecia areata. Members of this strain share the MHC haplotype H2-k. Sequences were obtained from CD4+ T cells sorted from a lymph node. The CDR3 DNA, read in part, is TGTGCCAGCAGTTCGGACTGGGGAAACTATGCT. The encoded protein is CASSSDWGNYA. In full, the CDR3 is CASSSDWGNYAEQFF.